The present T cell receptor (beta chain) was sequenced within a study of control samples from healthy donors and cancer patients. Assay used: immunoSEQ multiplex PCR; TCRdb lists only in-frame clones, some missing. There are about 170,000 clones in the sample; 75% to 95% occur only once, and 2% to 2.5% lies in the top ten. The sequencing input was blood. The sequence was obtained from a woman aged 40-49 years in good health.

CDR3 sequence: CASSGQFTNQPQHF. The CDR3 DNA reads TGTGCCAGCAGTGGACAGTTTACCAATCAGCCCCAGCATTTT. V gene TRBV2 combines with J gene TRBJ1-5; TRBD1 is a possible D gene (5 bases). Germline CDR1 reads SNHLY; CDR2 reads FYNNEI. V shed 4 bases and J shed 3 bases, with 10 bases lying between them. The CDR3 contains 14 residues.